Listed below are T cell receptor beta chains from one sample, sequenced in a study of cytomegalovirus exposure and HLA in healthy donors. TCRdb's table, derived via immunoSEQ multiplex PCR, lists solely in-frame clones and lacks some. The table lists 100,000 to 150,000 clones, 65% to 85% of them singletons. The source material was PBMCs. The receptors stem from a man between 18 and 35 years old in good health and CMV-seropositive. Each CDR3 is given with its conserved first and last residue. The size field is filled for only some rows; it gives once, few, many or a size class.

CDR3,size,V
CASSDRDNNYEQYF,NA,TRBV2
CASSQVGGGTEAFF,NA,TRBV4-1
CSKQKSGYEQYF,NA,TRBV7-2
CASSASGGEEQYF,few,TRBV10-1
CASSEAVEREGWENEQFF,NA,TRBV2
CASSGGRGSVTGELFF,NA,TRBV7-2
CASSLGQGVREQYF,NA,TRBV27
CASSIFHQETQYF,NA,TRBV19
CASSLATTGASEQYF,NA,TRBV7-8
CASSHHRVREGVNEQFF,few,TRBV14
CASSSPRDLSGSSYNEQFF,NA,TRBV7-9
CASSEEAGYGYTF,NA,TRBV6-1
CASSLGLAQETQYF,once,TRBV5-8
CASSQDFWPPYNSPLHF,NA,TRBV4-3
CASSSVGRTSTDTQYF,NA,TRBV19
CASSPLKGVGNEQFF,NA,TRBV18
CASSEDRVNTEAFF,NA,TRBV10-2
CASSYSEGYGYTF,NA,TRBV6-6
CASSLIRADTQYF,NA,TRBV6-1
CASSLSRDQPQHF,NA,TRBV5-1
CASRERELTDTQYF,NA,TRBV19
CASRRPGQAYEQYF,NA,TRBV6-1
CASSIDWGRGAGETQYF,NA,TRBV19